Listed below are T cell receptor beta chains from one sample, sequenced in a study of PD-L1 blockade in urothelial cancer. Using immunoSEQ multiplex PCR, the repertoire was profiled, and TCRdb retains in-frame clones only, with some absent. The sample carries 50,000 to 60,000 clones, 88% recorded once. This specimen was PBMCs, taken around atezolizumab (anti-PD-L1) treatment. The source is a man in his 60s with urothelial cancer. CDR3s include the opening cysteine and the closing phenylalanine or tryptophan. Each record gives: CDR3 DNA, CDR3 protein, J gene, clone size, D gene, V gene. D genes are given only for firm matches. Where a row states a size, it is once, few, many or the class of an expanded clone; other rows omit it.

CDR3nt: TGCGCCAGCAGCCAAGCCGGGACTAGCCTTGACGAGCAGTACTTC; CDR3aa: CASSQAGTSLDEQYF; j_gene: TRBJ2-7; abundance: once; d_gene: TRBD2; v_gene: TRBV4-3
CDR3nt: TGTGCCAGCAGCTTAGTAAGTGGCGGGAGGTCACTTCAGCAGTTCTTC; CDR3aa: CASSLVSGGRSLQQFF; j_gene: TRBJ2-1; abundance: once; d_gene: TRBD2; v_gene: TRBV11-2
CDR3nt: TGTGCCAGCGCCCCTGTCAGGGATTCCCCCGAGCAGTACTTC; CDR3aa: CASAPVRDSPEQYF; j_gene: TRBJ2-7; abundance: once; d_gene: -; v_gene: TRBV25-1
CDR3nt: TGTGCCAGCAGTACCGGGACTCTGAACACCGGGGAGCTGTTTTTT; CDR3aa: CASSTGTLNTGELFF; j_gene: TRBJ2-2; abundance: -; d_gene: -; v_gene: TRBV2
CDR3nt: TGTGCCAGCAGTGAACGACAGGGGCGATTTAATGAAAAACTGTTTTTT; CDR3aa: CASSERQGRFNEKLFF; j_gene: TRBJ1-4; abundance: -; d_gene: TRBD1; v_gene: TRBV6-1
CDR3nt: TGTGCCATCAGGGGACAGGGTAATAATCAGCCCCAGCATTTT; CDR3aa: CAIRGQGNNQPQHF; j_gene: TRBJ1-5; abundance: -; d_gene: TRBD1; v_gene: TRBV10-3
CDR3nt: TGTGCCAGTAGTATGGGCAGGAACTCCTACAATGAGCAGTTCTTC; CDR3aa: CASSMGRNSYNEQFF; j_gene: TRBJ2-1; abundance: -; d_gene: -; v_gene: TRBV19
CDR3nt: TGCGCCAGCAGCCAAGATGCGGCCAGGGTGGCTTCACCCCTCCACTTT; CDR3aa: CASSQDAARVASPLHF; j_gene: TRBJ1-6; abundance: medium-sized; d_gene: -; v_gene: TRBV4-1
CDR3nt: TGCGCCAGCAGGCCTAGCGGGGGGTTCACAGATACGCAGTATTTT; CDR3aa: CASRPSGGFTDTQYF; j_gene: TRBJ2-3; abundance: -; d_gene: TRBD2; v_gene: TRBV5-1
CDR3nt: TGCGCCAGCAGCTATGGACAGGGGGCCGCGATTGAGCAGTTCTTC; CDR3aa: CASSYGQGAAIEQFF; j_gene: TRBJ2-1; abundance: -; d_gene: TRBD1; v_gene: TRBV5-1
CDR3nt: TGCGCCAGCAGCTTGGCCGGAGGGGGCGGCACCGGGGAGCTGTTTTTT; CDR3aa: CASSLAGGGGTGELFF; j_gene: TRBJ2-2; abundance: -; d_gene: -; v_gene: TRBV5-1
CDR3nt: TGTGCCAGCCGGGACAGAACCTACGAGCAGTACTTC; CDR3aa: CASRDRTYEQYF; j_gene: TRBJ2-7; abundance: -; d_gene: TRBD1; v_gene: TRBV19
CDR3nt: TGTGCCAGCAGCCAGCCTCCCGGGGAGACCCAGTACTTC; CDR3aa: CASSQPPGETQYF; j_gene: TRBJ2-5; abundance: -; d_gene: -; v_gene: TRBV7-2
CDR3nt: TGTGCCAGCAGTGAATCCTTGTCTCGGAACCCAGGGGATGGCTACACCTTC; CDR3aa: CASSESLSRNPGDGYTF; j_gene: TRBJ1-2; abundance: -; d_gene: -; v_gene: TRBV25-1
CDR3nt: TGCGCCAGCAGTAGCGGGAGGGCGACGTGGGGCACAGATACGCAGTATTTT; CDR3aa: CASSSGRATWGTDTQYF; j_gene: TRBJ2-3; abundance: -; d_gene: TRBD2; v_gene: TRBV5-1
CDR3nt: TGTGCCAGCTATAGCGGGAGGGCCGGGTATGAGCAGTTCTTC; CDR3aa: CASYSGRAGYEQFF; j_gene: TRBJ2-1; abundance: -; d_gene: TRBD2; v_gene: TRBV19
CDR3nt: TGTGCCAGCAGCATTAGCGGGAGCCGGGGAGATACGCAGTATTTT; CDR3aa: CASSISGSRGDTQYF; j_gene: TRBJ2-3; abundance: -; d_gene: TRBD2; v_gene: TRBV7-9
CDR3nt: TGTGCCAGCAGCCTAAGGACTAGCGGGAGATTGGGCGGGGAGCTGTTTTTT; CDR3aa: CASSLRTSGRLGGELFF; j_gene: TRBJ2-2; abundance: -; d_gene: TRBD2; v_gene: TRBV5-6
CDR3nt: TGTGCCAGTAGTATTGTCAGGGCGAGCAATCAGCCCCAGCATTTT; CDR3aa: CASSIVRASNQPQHF; j_gene: TRBJ1-5; abundance: -; d_gene: -; v_gene: TRBV19
CDR3nt: TGTGCCAGCAGCTTGCTGGGGGCGCAGCCCCAGCATTTT; CDR3aa: CASSLLGAQPQHF; j_gene: TRBJ1-5; abundance: -; d_gene: -; v_gene: TRBV5-5
CDR3nt: TGTGCCAGCAGCCCCGGGGGGAGGGATGGCTACACCTTC; CDR3aa: CASSPGGRDGYTF; j_gene: TRBJ1-2; abundance: -; d_gene: -; v_gene: TRBV7-3
CDR3nt: TGTGCCAGCAGTGCAAGGGGAGGGTCAGATACGCAGTATTTT; CDR3aa: CASSARGGSDTQYF; j_gene: TRBJ2-3; abundance: -; d_gene: TRBD2; v_gene: TRBV6-1
CDR3nt: TGCGCCAGCAAGCAAAGCGGGACGTACAATGAGCAGTTCTTC; CDR3aa: CASKQSGTYNEQFF; j_gene: TRBJ2-1; abundance: -; d_gene: TRBD2; v_gene: TRBV4-1
CDR3nt: TGTGCCAGCAGCTTAGCTCGCCAGGGCGGTGAAAAACTGTTTTTT; CDR3aa: CASSLARQGGEKLFF; j_gene: TRBJ1-4; abundance: -; d_gene: -; v_gene: TRBV7-9
CDR3nt: TGCGCCAGCAGCCCCGGGACAGGGGCCAGGAACACTGAAGCTTTCTTT; CDR3aa: CASSPGTGARNTEAFF; j_gene: TRBJ1-1; abundance: once; d_gene: TRBD1; v_gene: TRBV5-1
CDR3nt: TGTGCCAGCAGCTTAATGCAGGGGAGCTCTGGAAACACCATATATTTT; CDR3aa: CASSLMQGSSGNTIYF; j_gene: TRBJ1-3; abundance: -; d_gene: -; v_gene: TRBV7-2